There are many counts of the clone carrying this TCR beta chain. No antigen is known for it. The CDR3 runs to 15 residues. Germline V gene sequence: CDR1 SGDLS, CDR2 YYNGEE. V was clipped by 2 bases and J by 8 bases, with 16 bases between them. The sample originates from a study of T cell repertoires in cytomegalovirus infection. TCRdb redid the calling of the reads with MiXCR, one entry per CDR3 protein. The table includes 300,000 to 400,000 distinct CDR3 sequences, approximately 32% detected once. The chain joins TRBV9 to TRBJ1-4; D is ambiguous. This sequence was found in a human donor in good health (CMV status not recorded). Some clones in this sample may be carry-over from other donors' samples. The input for sequencing was cultured PBMCs, taken from culture after CMV antigen stimulation. The CDR3 coding sequence is TGTGCCAGCAGCGTGCTACCTAGTTTGGGAGAAAAACTGTTTTTT. Residues: CASSVLPSLGEKLFF.